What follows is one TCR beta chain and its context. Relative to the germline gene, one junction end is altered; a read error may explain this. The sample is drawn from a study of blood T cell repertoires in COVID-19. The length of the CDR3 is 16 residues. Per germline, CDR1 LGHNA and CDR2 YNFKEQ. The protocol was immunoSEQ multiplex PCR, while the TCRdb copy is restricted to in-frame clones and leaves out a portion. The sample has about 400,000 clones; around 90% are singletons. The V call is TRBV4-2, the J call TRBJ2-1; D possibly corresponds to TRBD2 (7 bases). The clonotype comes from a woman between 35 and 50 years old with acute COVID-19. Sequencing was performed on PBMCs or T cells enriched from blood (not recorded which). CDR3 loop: CASSEEGGGLHNEQFF. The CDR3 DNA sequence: TGTGCCAGCAGCGAAGAGGGCGGGGGCCTCCACAATGAGCAGTTCTTC.